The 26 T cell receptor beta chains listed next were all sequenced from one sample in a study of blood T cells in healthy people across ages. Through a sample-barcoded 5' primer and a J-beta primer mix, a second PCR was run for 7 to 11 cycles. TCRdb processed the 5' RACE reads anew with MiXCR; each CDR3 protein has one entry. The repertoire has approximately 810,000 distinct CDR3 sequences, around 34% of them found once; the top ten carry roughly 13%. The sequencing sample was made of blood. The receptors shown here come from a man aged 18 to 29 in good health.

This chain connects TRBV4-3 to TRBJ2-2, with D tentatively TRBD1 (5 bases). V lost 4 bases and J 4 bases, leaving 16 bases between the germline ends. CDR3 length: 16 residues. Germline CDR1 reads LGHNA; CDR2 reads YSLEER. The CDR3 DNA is TGCGCCAGCAGCCCCTTTAAGGGGCCGGTCACCGGGGAGCTGTTTTTT. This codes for CASSPFKGPVTGELFF.

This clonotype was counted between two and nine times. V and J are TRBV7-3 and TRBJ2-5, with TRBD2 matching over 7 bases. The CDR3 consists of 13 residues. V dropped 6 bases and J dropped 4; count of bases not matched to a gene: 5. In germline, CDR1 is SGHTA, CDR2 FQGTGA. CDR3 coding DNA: TGTGCCAGCAGTCCGACTAGCCTAGAGACCCAGTACTTC. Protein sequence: CASSPTSLETQYF. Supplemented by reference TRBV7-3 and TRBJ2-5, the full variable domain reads GAGVSQTPSNKVTEKGKYVELRCDPISGHTALYWYRQSLGQGPEFLIYFQGTGAADDSGLPNDRFFAVRPEGSVSTLKIQRTERGDSAVYLCASSPTSLETQYFGPGTRLLVL.

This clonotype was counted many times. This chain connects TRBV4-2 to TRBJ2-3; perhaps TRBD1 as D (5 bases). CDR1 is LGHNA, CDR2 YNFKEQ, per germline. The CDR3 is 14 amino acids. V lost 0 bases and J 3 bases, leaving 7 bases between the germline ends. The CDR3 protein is CASSQDPGTDTQYF. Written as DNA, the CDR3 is TGTGCCAGCAGCCAAGATCCAGGGACAGATACGCAGTATTTT.

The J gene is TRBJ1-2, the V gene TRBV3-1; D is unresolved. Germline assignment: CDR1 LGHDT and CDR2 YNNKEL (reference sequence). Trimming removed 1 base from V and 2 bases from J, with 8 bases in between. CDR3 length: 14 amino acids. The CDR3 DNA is TGTGCCAGCAGCCAAGCTGAAGGAAACTATGGCTACACCTTC. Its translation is CASSQAEGNYGYTF.

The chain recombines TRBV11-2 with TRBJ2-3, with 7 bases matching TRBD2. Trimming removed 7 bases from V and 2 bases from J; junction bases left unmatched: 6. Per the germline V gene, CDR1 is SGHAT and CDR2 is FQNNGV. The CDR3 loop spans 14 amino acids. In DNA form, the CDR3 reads TGTGCCAGCACCCGAGCGGGGTTCACAGATACGCAGTATTTT. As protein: CASTRAGFTDTQYF.

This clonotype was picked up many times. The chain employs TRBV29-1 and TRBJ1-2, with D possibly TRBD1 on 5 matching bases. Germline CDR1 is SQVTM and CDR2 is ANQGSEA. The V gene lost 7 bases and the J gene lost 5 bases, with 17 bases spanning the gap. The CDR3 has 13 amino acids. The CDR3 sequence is CSAAGVEGYGYTF. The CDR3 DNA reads TGCAGCGCTGCTGGGGTGGAGGGGTATGGCTACACCTTC.

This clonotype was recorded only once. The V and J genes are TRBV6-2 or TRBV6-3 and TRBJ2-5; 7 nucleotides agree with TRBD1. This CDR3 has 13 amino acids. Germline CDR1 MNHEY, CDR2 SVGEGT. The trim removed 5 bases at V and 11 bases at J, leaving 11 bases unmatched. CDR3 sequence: CASSTNRGNEQYF. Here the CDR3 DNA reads TGTGCCAGCAGTACAAACAGGGGCAATGAGCAGTACTTC.

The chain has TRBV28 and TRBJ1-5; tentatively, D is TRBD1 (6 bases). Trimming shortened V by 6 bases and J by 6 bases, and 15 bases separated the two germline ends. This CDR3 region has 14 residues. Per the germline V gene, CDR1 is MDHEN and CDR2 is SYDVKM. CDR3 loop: CASSRSGVSQPQHF. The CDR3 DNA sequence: TGTGCCAGCAGCAGATCAGGGGTTAGTCAGCCCCAGCATTTT.

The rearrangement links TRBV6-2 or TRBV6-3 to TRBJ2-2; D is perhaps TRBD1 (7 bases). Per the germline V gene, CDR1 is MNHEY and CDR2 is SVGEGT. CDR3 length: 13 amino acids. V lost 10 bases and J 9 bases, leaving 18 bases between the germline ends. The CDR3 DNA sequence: TGTGCCACAACGGAGGGGGCTCAAAGGGAGCTGTTTTTT. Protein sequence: CATTEGAQRELFF.

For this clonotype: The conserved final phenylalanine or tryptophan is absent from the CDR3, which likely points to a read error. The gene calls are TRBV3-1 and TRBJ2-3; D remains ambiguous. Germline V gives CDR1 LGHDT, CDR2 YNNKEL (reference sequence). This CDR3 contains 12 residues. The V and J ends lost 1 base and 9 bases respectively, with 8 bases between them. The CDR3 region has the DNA TGTGCCAGCAGCCAAGTAGTACGGACGCAGTATTAT. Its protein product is CASSQVVRTQYY.

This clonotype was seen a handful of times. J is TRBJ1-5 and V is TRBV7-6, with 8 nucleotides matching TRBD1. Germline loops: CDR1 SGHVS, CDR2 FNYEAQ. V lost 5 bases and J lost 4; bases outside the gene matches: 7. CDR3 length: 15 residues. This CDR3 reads CASSPRTGTNQPQHF. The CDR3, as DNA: TGTGCCAGCAGCCCACGGACAGGGACTAATCAGCCCCAGCATTTT.

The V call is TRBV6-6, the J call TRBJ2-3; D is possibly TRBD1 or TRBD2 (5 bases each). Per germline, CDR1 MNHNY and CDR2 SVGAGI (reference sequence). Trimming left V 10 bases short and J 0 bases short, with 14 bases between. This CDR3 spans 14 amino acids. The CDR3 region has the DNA TGTGCCATCCGGGACGGTCCTAGCACAGATACGCAGTATTTT. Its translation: CAIRDGPSTDTQYF.

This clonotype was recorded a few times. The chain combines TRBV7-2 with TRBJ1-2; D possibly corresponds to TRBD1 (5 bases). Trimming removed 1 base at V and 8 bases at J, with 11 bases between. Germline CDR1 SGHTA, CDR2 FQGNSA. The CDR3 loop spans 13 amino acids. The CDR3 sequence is CASSLGGHRGYTF. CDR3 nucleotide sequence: TGTGCCAGCAGCTTAGGAGGACATCGAGGCTACACCTTC.

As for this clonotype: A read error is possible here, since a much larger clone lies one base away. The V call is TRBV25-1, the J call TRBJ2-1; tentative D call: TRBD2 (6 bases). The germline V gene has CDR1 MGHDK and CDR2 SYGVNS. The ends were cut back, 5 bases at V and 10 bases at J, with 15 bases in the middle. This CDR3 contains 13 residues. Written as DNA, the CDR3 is TGTGCCAGCAGTCCCCGGGACTCCTGGGAGCAGTTCTTC. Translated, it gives CASSPRDSWEQFF.

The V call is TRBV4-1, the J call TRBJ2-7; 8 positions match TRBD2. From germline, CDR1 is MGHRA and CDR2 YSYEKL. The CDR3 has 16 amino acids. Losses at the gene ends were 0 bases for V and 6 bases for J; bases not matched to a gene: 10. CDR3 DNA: TGCGCCAGCAGCCAAGATTGGGCCAGCGGGGGAGGCGAGCAGTACTTC. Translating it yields CASSQDWASGGGEQYF.

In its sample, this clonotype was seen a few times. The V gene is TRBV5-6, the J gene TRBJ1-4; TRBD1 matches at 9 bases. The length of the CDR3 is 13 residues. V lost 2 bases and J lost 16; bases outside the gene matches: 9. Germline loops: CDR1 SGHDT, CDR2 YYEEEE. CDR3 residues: CASSLQGAPARFF. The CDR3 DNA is TGTGCCAGCAGCTTACAGGGGGCACCGGCTCGGTTTTTT.

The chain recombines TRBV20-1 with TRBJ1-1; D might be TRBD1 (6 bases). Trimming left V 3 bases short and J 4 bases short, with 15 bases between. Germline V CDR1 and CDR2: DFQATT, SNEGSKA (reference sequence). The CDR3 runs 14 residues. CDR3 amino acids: CSASRGQSTTEAFF. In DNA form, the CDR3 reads TGCAGTGCTAGCCGCGGACAGTCTACCACTGAAGCTTTCTTT.

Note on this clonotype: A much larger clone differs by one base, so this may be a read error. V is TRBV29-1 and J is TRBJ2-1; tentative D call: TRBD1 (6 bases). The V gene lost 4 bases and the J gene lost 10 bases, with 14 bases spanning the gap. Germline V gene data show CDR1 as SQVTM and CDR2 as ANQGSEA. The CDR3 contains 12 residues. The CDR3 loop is CSVATRGDEQFF. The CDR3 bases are TGCAGCGTTGCAACCAGGGGCGACGAGCAGTTCTTC.

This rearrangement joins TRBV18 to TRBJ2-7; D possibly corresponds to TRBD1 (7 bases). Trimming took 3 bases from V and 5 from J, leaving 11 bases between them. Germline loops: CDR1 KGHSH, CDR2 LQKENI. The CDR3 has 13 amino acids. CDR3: CASSPQGGHEQYF. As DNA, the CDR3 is TGTGCCAGCTCACCCCAGGGGGGTCACGAGCAGTACTTC.

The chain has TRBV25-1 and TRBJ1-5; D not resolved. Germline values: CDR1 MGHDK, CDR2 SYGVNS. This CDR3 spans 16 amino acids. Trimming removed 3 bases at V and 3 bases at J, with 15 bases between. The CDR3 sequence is CASSDSRAGNNQPQHF. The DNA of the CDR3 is TGTGCCAGCAGTGATTCGAGGGCTGGAAACAATCAGCCCCAGCATTTT.

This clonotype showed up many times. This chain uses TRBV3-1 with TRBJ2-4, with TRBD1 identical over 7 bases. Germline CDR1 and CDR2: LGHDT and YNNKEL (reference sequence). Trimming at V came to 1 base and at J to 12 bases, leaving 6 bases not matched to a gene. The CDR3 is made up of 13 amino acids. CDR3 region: CASSQAPGTDQYF. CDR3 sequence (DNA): TGTGCCAGCAGCCAAGCGCCCGGGACAGATCAGTACTTC.

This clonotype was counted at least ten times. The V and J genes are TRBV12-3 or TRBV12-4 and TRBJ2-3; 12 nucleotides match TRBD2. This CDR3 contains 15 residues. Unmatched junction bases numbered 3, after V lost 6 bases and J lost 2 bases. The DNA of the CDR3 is TGTGCCAGCAGGGGACTAGCGGGTCCCACAGATACGCAGTATTTT. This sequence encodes CASRGLAGPTDTQYF.

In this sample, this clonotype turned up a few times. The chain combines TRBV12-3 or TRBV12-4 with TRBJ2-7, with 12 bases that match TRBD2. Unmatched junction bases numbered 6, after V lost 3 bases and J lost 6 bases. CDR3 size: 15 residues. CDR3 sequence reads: CASSFASGGAGEQYF. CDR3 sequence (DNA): TGTGCCAGCAGTTTCGCTAGCGGGGGGGCCGGCGAGCAGTACTTC.

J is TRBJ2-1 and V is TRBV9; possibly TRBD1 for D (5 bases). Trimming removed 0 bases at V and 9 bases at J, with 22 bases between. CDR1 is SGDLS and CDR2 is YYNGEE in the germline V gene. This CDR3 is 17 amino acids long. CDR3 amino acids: CASSVAVGRRHESEQFF. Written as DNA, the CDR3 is TGTGCCAGCAGCGTAGCGGTGGGGCGGCGACATGAGAGTGAGCAGTTCTTC.

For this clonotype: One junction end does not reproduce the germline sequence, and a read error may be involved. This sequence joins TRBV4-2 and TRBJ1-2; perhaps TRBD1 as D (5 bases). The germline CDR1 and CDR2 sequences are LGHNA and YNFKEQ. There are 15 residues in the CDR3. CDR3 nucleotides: TGTGCCAGCAACCAAGATGGAGGGACCAACTATGGCTACACCTTC. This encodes CASNQDGGTNYGYTF.

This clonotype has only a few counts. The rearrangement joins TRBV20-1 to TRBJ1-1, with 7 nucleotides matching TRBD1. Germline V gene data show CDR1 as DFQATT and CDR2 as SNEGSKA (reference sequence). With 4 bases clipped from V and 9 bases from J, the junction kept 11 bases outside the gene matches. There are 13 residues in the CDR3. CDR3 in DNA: TGCAGTGCTACTTCGACAGGGCGGGCTAAAGCTTTCTTT. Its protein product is CSATSTGRAKAFF.